The 9 T cell receptor beta chains given below trace back to one sample, sequenced in a study of chemoradiotherapy in HPV16-positive cancers. This table comes from immunoSEQ multiplex PCR, and its TCRdb copy is limited to in-frame clones, with some not included. Of about 29,000 clones listed, 93% are singletons. The sequencing used blood, collected from a patient who underwent chemoradiotherapy. All receptors derive from a human donor with HPV-associated anogenital cancer.

The chain has TRBV7-2 and TRBJ1-1; D might be TRBD1 (6 bases). V lost 5 bases and J 0 bases, leaving 13 bases between the germline ends. CDR3 length: 15 amino acids. Germline loops: CDR1 SGHTA, CDR2 FQGNSA. The CDR3 nucleotides are TGTGCCAGCAGCCGAGGGGGGATATTGAACACTGAAGCTTTCTTT. Translation: CASSRGGILNTEAFF. Complete variable domain (other parts from reference TRBV7-2 and TRBJ1-1): GAGVSQSPSNKVTEKGKDVELRCDPISGHTALYWYRQSLGQGLEFLIYFQGNSAPDKSGLPSDRFSAERTGGSVSTLTIQRTQQEDSAVYLCASSRGGILNTEAFFGQGTRLTVV.

The chain combines TRBV7-9 with TRBJ2-1; D is undetermined. V lost 5 bases to trimming and J lost 7 bases, with 6 bases between them. Germline CDR1 SEHNR, CDR2 FQNEAQ (reference sequence). This CDR3 has 11 amino acids. As DNA, the CDR3 is TGTGCCAGCAGCATAACTAATGAGCAGTTCTTC. This gives the protein CASSITNEQFF. The complete variable domain, with remaining parts taken from reference TRBV7-9 and TRBJ2-1, reads DTGVSQNPRHKITKRGQNVTFRCDPISEHNRLYWYRQTLGQGPEFLTYFQNEAQLEKSRLLSDRFSAERPKGSFSTLEIQRTEQGDSAMYLCASSITNEQFFGPGTRLTVL.

This chain connects TRBV5-1 to TRBJ1-4, with 8 bases fitting TRBD1. Trimming at V came to 0 bases and at J to 4 bases, leaving 5 bases not matched to a gene. The CDR3 contains 16 residues. CDR1 and CDR2 from the germline V gene are SGHRS and YFSETQ. This chain's CDR3 is CASSLGTGSYNEKLFF. CDR3 DNA sequence: TGCGCCAGCAGCTTGGGGACAGGGTCGTATAATGAAAAACTGTTTTTT.

This clone was recorded only once. This chain uses TRBV27 with TRBJ1-5; D is unclear. Germline V gene lookup returns CDR1 MNHEY and CDR2 SMNVEV (reference sequence). The CDR3 spans 14 residues. Trimming pared 4 bases from V and 6 bases from J, leaving 13 bases between. This chain's CDR3 is CASSSHPLTQPQHF. The CDR3 DNA is TGTGCCAGCAGTTCTCACCCCCTGACTCAGCCCCAGCATTTT.

V is TRBV6-1 and J is TRBJ2-7; D is unclear. Germline CDR1 and CDR2: MNHNS and SASEGT. The CDR3 has 11 amino acids. V lost 7 bases and J 4 bases, leaving 8 bases between the germline ends. This CDR3 is CASIVGYEQYF. DNA of the CDR3: TGTGCCAGCATCGTCGGATACGAGCAGTACTTC.

The V and J genes are TRBV9 and TRBJ2-3; TRBD2 matches 7 bases. After removal of 6 bases from V and 5 bases from J, the junction contained 15 bases not matched to a gene. The CDR3 is made up of 16 amino acids. CDR1 is SGDLS and CDR2 is YYNGEE in the germline V gene. The CDR3 nucleotides are TGTGCCAGCACGGGGGGTGTGGGAGAAGGTGAAGATACGCAGTATTTT. This translates into CASTGGVGEGEDTQYF.

The chain uses TRBV7-2 and TRBJ1-2, with TRBD1 as a possible D gene (6 bases). The germline V and J ends were trimmed by 5 bases and 0 bases, with 19 bases remaining between them. The CDR3 extends over 17 amino acids. CDR1 is SGHTA, CDR2 FQGNSA, per germline. The CDR3 is CASSHRVLGPPNYGYTF. The CDR3 DNA reads as TGTGCCAGCAGCCACAGGGTATTAGGCCCTCCTAACTATGGCTACACCTTC.

The chain carries TRBV7-9 and TRBJ2-7; TRBD1 agrees at 8 bases. This CDR3 contains 12 residues. The V and J ends lost 5 bases and 5 bases, in that order; junction bases with no gene match: 2. The germline V gene encodes CDR1 SEHNR and CDR2 FQNEAQ (reference sequence). CDR3 DNA: TGTGCCAGCAGCGAGACAGGGGACGAGCAGTACTTC. It is translated as CASSETGDEQYF.

The chain couples TRBV7-3 to TRBJ2-2; perhaps TRBD2 as D (6 bases). The length of the CDR3 is 14 residues. CDR1 SGHTA and CDR2 FQGTGA come from the germline V gene. Trimming took off 5 bases at V and 6 bases at J, with 13 bases between the two ends. In DNA, the CDR3 is TGTGCCAGCAGCCCCCGTGGAGGGGCCGGGGAGCTGTTTTTT. This codes for CASSPRGGAGELFF.